This T cell receptor beta chain was found in a study of blood T cell repertoires in COVID-19 (dated by TCRdb to 2020 to 2022). Study-wide context: Samples covering the acute and convalescent phases of COVID-19 were provided by collaborators in the United States, Italy and Spain. The prospective study material was composed of cDNA or gDNA derived from T cells, B-cell-depleted T cells, or PBMCs. The samples were drawn from the first 160 participants of the ongoing ImmuneRACE study and from over a thousand subjects provided by 6 global collaborators. A freely available public database, intended as a resource for researchers studying the immune response to SARS-CoV-2, is where the repertoires were released. The sample metadata nearly always contained a de-identified subject ID, COVID-19 status, age in years and sex. Where HLA class I and class II types were available, the types were taken from metadata supplied by the sample provider, not from assay-based typing. The dataset comprised deeply sampled blood TCRbeta repertoires from subjects exposed to, actively infected with, or recovered from COVID-19.

The collaborating institutions used their own protocols to collect whole blood in K2EDTA tubes. For TCRbeta analysis, collaborator samples were shipped as frozen whole blood, as isolated PBMCs, or as DNA extracted from either sample type. About this clone itself: The target of this receptor is not known. No base-level quality is on record; no much larger clone is a single base apart.

What the work shows at the level of the full study, not this receptor alone: The amount of clinical and demographic metadata varied by source and participant and was provided uncurated.

TCRbeta CDR3 regions were amplified from genomic DNA by means of the immunoSEQ Assay, a bias-controlled multiplex PCR. In the paper's pipeline: The number of nucleated cells in each sample was estimated from the amplification of reference gene primers within the assay. Sequence reads were collapsed and filtered to measure the absolute abundance of every unique TCRbeta CDR3 rearrangement. For each sample, productive Simpson clonality was calculated as the square root of Simpson's diversity index across productive rearrangements. In TCRdb, the immuneACCESS table is reduced to in-frame sequences with V and J assigned. These tables do not hold every clone; where another copy was compared, an unresolved V gene accounts for under half, and the others remain unexplained. That table is the source of V, J and clone size, and D and trimming were worked out from the DNA. For this sample the table gives about 94,000 clones, of which under 90% were detected only once. The top ten clones comprise around 20% of the sample.

Counted from cysteine to phenylalanine, this CDR3 has 15 amino acids. Only the CDR3 region is kept as DNA, spanning 45 bases read in frame from base 1. The germline V gene specifies ENHRY as CDR1 and SYGVKD as CDR2. V is clipped by 3 bases and J by 4 bases, and the sequence between their germline boundaries is 13 bases long. Sequenced sample: peripheral blood. This receptor was obtained from a human donor in a cohort sampled during active COVID-19. The receptor chain draws on TRBV10-3 and TRBJ1-3; matching of 5 bases hints at TRBD1 as the D gene. In nucleotide form, the sequence is TGTGCCATCAGTGAACCCAGGGCGTCGGGAAACACCATATATTTT. Translated, this is CAISEPRASGNTIYF.